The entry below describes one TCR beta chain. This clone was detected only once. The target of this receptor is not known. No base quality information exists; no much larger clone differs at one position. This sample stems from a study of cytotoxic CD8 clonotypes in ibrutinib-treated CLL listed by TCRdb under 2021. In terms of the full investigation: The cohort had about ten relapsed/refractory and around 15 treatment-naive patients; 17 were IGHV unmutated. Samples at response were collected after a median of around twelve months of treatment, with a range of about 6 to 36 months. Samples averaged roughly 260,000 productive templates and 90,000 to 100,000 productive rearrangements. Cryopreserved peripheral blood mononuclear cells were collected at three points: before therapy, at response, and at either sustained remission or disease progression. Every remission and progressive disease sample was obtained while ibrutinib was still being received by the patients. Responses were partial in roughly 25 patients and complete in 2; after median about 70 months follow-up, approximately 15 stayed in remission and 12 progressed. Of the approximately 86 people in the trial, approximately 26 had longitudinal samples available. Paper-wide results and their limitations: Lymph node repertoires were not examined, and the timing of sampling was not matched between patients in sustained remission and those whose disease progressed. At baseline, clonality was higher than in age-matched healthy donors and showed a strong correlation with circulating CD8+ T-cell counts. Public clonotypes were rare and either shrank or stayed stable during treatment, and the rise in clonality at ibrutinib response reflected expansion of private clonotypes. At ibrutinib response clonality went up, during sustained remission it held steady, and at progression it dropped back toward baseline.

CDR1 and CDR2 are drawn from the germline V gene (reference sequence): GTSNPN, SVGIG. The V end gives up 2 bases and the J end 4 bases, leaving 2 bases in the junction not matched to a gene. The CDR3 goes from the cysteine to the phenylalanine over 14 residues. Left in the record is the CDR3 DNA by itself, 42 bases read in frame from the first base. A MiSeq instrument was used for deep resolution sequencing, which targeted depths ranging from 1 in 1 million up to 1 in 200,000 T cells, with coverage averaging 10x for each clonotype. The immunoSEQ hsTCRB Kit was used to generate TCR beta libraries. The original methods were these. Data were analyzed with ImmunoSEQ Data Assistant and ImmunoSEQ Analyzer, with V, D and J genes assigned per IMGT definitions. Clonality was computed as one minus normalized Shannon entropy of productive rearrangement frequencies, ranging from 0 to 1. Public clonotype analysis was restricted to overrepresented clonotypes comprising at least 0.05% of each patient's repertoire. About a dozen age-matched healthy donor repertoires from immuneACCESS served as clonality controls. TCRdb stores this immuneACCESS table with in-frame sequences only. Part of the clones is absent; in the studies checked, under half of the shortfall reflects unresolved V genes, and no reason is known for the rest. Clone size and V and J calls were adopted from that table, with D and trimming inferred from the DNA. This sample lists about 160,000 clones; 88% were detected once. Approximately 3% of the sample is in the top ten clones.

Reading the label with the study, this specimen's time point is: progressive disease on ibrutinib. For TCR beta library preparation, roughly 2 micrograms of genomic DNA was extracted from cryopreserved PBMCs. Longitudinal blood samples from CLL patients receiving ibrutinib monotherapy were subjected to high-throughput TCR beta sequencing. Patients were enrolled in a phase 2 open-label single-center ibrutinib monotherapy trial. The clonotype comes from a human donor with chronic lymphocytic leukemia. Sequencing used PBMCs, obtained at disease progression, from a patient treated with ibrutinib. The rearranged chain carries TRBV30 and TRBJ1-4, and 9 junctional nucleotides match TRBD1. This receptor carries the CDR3 CAWSPTGGNEKLFF. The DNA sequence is TGTGCCTGGAGTCCGACAGGGGGTAATGAAAAACTGTTTTTT.